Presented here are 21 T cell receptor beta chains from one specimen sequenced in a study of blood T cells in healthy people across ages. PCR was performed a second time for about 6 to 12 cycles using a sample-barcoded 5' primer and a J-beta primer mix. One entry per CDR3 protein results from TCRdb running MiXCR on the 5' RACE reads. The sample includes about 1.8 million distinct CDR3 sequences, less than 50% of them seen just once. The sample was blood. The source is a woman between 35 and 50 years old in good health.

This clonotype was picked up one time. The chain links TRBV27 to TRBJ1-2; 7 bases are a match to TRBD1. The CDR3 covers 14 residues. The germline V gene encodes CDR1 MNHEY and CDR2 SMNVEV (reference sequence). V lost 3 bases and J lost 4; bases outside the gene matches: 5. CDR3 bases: TGTGCCAGCAGTTTGAAAGGGGGCATCTATGGCTACACCTTC. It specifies CASSLKGGIYGYTF.

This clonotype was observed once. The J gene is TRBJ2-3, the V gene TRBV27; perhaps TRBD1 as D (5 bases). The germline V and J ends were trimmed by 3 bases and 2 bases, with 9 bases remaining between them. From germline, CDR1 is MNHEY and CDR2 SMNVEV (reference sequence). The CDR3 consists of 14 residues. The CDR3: CASSLTVTTDTQYF. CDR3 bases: TGTGCCAGCAGTTTGACAGTAACCACAGATACGCAGTATTTT.

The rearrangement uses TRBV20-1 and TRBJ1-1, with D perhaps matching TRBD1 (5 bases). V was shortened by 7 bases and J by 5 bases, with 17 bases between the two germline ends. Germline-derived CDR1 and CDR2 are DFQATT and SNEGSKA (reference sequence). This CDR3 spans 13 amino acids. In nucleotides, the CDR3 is TGCAGTGTAGGGACTCTGGGAGGTACTGAAGCTTTCTTT. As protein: CSVGTLGGTEAFF.

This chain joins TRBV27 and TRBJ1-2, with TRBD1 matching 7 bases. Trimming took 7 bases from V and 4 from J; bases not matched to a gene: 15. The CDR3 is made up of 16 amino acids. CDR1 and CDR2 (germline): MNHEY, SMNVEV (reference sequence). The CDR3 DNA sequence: TGTGCCAGCAAATTTACGCAGACAGGGAATCCCTATGGCTACACCTTC. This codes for CASKFTQTGNPYGYTF.

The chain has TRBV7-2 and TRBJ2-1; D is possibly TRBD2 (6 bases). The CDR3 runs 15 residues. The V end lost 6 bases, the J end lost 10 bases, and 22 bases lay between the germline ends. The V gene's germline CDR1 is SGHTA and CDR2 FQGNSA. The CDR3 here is CASSFTGTLSYEQFF. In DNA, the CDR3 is TGTGCCAGCAGTTTTACCGGGACTCTTTCATACGAGCAGTTCTTC.

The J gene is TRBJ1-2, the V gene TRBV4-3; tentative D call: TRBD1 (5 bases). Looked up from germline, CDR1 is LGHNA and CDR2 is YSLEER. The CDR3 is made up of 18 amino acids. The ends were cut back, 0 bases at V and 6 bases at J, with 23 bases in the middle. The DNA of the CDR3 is TGCGCCAGCAGCCAAGATTTCGGCCAAGGGGTAGGGAACCATGGCTACACCTTC. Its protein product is CASSQDFGQGVGNHGYTF.

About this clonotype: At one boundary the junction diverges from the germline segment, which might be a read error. CDR3 amino acids: CTSSSRLGSGANVLTF. In DNA form, the CDR3 reads TGTACCAGCAGCTCCCGCTTAGGCTCTGGGGCCAACGTCCTGACTTTC. The chain couples TRBV5-5 to TRBJ2-6; D ambiguous. Germline V gene lookup returns CDR1 SGHKS and CDR2 YYEKEE (reference sequence). This CDR3 is built from 16 residues.

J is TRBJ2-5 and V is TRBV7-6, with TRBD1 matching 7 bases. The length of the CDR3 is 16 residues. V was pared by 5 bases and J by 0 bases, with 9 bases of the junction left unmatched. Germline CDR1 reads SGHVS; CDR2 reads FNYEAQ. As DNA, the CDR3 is TGTGCCAGCAGCCACACCATGGACAGGTACCAAGAGACCCAGTACTTC. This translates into CASSHTMDRYQETQYF.

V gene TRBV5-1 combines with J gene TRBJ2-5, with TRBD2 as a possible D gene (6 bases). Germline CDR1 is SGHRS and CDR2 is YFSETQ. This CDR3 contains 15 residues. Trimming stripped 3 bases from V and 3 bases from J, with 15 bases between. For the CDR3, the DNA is TGCGCCAGCAGCTGGTTGGCGGGGCAGGAAGAGACCCAGTACTTC. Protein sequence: CASSWLAGQEETQYF.

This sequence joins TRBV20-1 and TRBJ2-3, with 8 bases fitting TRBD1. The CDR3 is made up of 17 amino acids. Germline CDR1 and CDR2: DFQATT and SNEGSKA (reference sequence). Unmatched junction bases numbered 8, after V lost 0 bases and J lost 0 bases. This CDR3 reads CSARDVFDRGSTDTQYF. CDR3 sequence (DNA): TGCAGTGCTAGAGATGTCTTCGACAGGGGTAGCACAGATACGCAGTATTTT.

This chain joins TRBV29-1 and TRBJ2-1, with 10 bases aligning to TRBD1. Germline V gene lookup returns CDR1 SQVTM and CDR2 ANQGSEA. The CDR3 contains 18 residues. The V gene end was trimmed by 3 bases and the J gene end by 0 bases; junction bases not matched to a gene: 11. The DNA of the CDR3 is TGCAGCGTTGACCCCGGGACAGGGGTTCAGAGCTCCTACAATGAGCAGTTCTTC. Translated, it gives CSVDPGTGVQSSYNEQFF.

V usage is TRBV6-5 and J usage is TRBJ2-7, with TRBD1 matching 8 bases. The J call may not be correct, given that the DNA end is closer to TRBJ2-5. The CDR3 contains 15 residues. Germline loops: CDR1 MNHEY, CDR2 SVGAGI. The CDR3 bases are TGTGCCAGCAGTTCTCCCAGGGGGCGCGAGGAGACCCAGTACTTC. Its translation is CASSSPRGREETQYF.

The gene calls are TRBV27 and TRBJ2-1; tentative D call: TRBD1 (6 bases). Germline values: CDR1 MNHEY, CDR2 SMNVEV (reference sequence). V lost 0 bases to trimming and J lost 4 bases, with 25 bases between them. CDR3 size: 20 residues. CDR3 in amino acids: CASSLSWGLVFSDSYNEQFF. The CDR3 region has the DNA TGTGCCAGCAGTTTATCCTGGGGGCTGGTCTTTAGCGATTCTTACAATGAGCAGTTCTTC.

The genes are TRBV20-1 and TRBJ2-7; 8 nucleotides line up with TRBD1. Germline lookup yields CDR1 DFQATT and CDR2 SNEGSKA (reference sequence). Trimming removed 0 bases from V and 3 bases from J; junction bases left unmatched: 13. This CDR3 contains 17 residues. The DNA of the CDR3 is TGCAGTGCTAGAGAGCCAAGGCGAACCGGACAGGGCTACGAGCAGTACTTC. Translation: CSAREPRRTGQGYEQYF.

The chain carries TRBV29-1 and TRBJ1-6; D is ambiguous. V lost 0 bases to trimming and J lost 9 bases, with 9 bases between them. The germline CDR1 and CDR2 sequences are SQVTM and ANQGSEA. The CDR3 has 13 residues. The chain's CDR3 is CSVEERVGSPLHF. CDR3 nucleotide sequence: TGCAGCGTTGAAGAGAGGGTCGGTTCACCCCTCCACTTT.

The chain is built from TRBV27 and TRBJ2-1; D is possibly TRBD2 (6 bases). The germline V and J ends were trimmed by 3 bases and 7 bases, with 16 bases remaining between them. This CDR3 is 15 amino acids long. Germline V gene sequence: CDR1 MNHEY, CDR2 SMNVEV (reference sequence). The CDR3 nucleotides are TGTGCCAGCAGTTTGGGGGGAGGAGTGAGGAATGAGCAGTTCTTC. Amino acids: CASSLGGGVRNEQFF.

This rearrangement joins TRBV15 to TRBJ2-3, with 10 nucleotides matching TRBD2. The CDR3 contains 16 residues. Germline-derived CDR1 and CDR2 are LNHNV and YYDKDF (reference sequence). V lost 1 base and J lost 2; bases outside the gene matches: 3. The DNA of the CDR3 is TGTGCCACCAGCAGAGCTAGCGGGGGCCTCACAGATACGCAGTATTTT. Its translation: CATSRASGGLTDTQYF.

CDR3 nucleotides: TGTGCCAGCAGCTTAGAGAGCCTTAGCACAGATACGCAGTATTTT. Translated: CASSLESLSTDTQYF. This chain connects TRBV7-9 to TRBJ2-3, with no clear D. The V gene lost 1 base and the J gene lost 0 bases, with 8 bases spanning the gap. The CDR3 is made up of 15 amino acids. Germline V gene lookup returns CDR1 SEHNR and CDR2 FQNEAQ (reference sequence).

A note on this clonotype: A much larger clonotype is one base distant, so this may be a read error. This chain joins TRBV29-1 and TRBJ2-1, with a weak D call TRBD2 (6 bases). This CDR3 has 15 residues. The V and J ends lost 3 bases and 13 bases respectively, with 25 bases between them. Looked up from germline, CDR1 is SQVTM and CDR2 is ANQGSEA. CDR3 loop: CSVDALGGKGETQFF. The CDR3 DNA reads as TGCAGCGTTGATGCGCTTGGGGGGAAGGGAGAGACCCAGTTCTTC.

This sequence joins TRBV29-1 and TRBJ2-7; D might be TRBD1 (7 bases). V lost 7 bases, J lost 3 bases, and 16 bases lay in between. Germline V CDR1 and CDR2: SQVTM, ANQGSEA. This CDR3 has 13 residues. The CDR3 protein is CSARGDTYYEQYF. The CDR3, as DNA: TGCAGCGCCAGGGGGGACACTTACTACGAGCAGTACTTC.

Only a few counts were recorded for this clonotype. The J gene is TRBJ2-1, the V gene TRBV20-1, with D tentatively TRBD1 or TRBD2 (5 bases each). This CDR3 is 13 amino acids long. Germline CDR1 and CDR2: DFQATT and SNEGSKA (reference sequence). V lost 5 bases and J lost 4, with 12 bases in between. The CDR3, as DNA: TGCAGTGCTGAGGGCGGACAATACAATGAGCAGTTCTTC. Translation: CSAEGGQYNEQFF.